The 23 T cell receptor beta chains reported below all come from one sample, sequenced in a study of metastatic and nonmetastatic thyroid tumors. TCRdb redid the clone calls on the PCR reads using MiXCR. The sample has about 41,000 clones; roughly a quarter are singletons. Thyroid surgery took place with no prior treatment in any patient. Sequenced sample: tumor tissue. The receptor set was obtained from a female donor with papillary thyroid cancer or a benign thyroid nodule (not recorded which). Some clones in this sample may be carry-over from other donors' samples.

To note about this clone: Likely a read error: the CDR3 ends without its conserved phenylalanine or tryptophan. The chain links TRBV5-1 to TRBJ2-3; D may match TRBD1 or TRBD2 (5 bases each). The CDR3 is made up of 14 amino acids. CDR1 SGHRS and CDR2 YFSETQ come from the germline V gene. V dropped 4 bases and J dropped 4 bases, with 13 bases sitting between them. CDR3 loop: CASSGGHAADTQYL. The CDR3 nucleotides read TGCGCCAGCAGCGGAGGACATGCCGCAGATACGCAGTATCTT.

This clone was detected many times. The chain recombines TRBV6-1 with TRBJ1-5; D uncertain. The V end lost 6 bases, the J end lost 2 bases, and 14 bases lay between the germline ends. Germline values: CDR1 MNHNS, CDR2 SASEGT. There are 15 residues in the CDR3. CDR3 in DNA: TGTGCCAGCAGCCTCGAAGGGTCGGGCAATCAGCCCCAGCATTTT. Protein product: CASSLEGSGNQPQHF.

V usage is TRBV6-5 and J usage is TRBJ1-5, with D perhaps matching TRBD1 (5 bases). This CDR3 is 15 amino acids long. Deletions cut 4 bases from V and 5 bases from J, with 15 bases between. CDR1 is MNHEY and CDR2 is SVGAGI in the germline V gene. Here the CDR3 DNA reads TGTGCCAGCAGTTGGGGGGGGAGAGACCATCAGCCCCAGCATTTT. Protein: CASSWGGRDHQPQHF.

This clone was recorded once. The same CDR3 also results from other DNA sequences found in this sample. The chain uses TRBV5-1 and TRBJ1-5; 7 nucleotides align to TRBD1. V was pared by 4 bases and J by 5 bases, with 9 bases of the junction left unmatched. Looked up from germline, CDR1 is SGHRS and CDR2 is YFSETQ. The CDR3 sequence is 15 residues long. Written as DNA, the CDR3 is TGCGCCAGCAGCCCAACAGGGGTACGGGATCAGCCCCAGCATTTT. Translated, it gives CASSPTGVRDQPQHF.

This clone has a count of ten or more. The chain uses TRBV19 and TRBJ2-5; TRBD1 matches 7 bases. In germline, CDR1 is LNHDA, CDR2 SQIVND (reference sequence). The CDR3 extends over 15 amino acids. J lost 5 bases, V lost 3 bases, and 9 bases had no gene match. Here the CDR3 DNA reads TGTGCCAGTAGTATCGCCGACAGGGCCGGGGAGACCCAGTACTTC. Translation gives CASSIADRAGETQYF.

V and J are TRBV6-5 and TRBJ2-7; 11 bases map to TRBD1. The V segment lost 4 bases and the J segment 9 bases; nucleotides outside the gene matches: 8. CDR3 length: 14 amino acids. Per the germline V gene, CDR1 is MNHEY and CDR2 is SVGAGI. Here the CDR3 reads CASSSGTGGHGQYF. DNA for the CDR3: TGTGCCAGCAGTTCGGGGACAGGGGGGCACGGGCAGTACTTC.

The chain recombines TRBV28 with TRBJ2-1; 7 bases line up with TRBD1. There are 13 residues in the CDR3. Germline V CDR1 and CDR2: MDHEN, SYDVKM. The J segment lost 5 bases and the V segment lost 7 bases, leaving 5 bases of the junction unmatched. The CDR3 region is CASTGGFHNEQFF. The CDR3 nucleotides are TGTGCCAGCACAGGGGGTTTCCACAATGAGCAGTTCTTC.

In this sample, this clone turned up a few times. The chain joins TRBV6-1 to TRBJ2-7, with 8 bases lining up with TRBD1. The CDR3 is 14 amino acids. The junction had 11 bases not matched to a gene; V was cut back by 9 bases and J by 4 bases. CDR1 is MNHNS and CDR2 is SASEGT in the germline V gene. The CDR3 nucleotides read TGTGCCAGTATTCCCCTACAGGGGGTATACGAGCAGTACTTC. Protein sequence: CASIPLQGVYEQYF.

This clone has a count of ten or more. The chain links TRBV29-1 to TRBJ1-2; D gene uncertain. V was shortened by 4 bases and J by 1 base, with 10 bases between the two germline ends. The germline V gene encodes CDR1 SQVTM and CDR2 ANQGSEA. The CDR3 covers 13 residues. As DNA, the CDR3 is TGCAGCGTTGGGGGTCGGGATAACTATGGCTACACCTTC. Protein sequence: CSVGGRDNYGYTF.

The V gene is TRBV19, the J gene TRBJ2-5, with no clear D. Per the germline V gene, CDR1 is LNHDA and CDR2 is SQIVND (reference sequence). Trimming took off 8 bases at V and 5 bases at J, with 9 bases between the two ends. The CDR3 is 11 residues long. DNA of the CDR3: TGTGCCAGTTCCGCCGTCGAGACCCAGTACTTC. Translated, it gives CASSAVETQYF.

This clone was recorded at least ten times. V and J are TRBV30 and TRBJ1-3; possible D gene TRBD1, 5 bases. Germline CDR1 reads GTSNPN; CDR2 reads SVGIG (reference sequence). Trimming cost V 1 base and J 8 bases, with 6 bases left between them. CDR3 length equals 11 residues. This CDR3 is CAWSGGYTIYF. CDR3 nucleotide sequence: TGTGCCTGGAGTGGGGGGTACACCATATATTTT.

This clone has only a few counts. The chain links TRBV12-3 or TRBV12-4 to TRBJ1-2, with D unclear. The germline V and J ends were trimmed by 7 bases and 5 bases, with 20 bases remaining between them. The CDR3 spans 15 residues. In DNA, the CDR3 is TGTGCCAGCAAATATGGACCGGCAGTAAGATATGGCTACACCTTC. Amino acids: CASKYGPAVRYGYTF.

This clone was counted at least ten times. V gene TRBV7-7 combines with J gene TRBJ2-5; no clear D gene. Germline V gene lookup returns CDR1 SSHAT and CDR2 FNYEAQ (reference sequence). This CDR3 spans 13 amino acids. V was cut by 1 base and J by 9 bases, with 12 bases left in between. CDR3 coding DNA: TGTGCCAGCAGCTTAGATGGGTACGGGCCCCAGTACTTC. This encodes CASSLDGYGPQYF.

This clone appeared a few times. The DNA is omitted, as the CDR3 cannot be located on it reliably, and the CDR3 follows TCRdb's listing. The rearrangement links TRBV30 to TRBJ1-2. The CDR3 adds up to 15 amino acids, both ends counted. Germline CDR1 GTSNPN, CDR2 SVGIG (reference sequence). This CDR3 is CARTESPLRDYGCTF.

In nucleotides, the CDR3 is TGTGCCAGCATGCCGTCGGGACGGATAAGGCCCCAGCATTTT. Amino acids: CASMPSGRIRPQHF. V and J are TRBV6-2 or TRBV6-3 and TRBJ1-5; D might be TRBD1 (5 bases). Germline CDR1 reads MNHEY; CDR2 reads SVGEGT. V lost 7 bases and J 9 bases, leaving 19 bases between the germline ends. This CDR3 spans 14 amino acids.

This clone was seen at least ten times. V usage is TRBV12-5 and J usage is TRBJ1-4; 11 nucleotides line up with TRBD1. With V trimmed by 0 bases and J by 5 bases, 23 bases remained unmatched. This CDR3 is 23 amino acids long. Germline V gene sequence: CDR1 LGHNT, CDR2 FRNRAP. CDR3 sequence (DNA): TGTGCTAGTGGTTTGGTACGACTTACACACTCGGACAGGGGGCGTTTTAGGAATGAAAAACTGTTTTTT. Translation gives CASGLVRLTHSDRGRFRNEKLFF. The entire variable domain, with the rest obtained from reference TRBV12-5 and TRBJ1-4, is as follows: DARVTQTPRHKVTEMGQEVTMRCQPILGHNTVFWYRQTMMQGLELLAYFRNRAPLDDSGMPKDRFSAEMPDATLATLKIQPSEPRDSAVYFCASGLVRLTHSDRGRFRNEKLFFGSGTQLSVL.

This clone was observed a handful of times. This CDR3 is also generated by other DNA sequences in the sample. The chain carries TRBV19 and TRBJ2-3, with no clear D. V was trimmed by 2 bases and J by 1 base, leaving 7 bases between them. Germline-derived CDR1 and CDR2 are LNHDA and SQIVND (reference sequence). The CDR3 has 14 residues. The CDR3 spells CASSILPGTDTQYF. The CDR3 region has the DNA TGTGCCAGTAGTATACTTCCAGGCACAGATACGCAGTATTTT.

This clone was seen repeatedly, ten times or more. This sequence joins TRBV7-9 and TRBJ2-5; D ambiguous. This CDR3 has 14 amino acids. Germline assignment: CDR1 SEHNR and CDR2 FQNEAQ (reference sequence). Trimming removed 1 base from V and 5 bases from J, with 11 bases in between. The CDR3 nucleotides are TGTGCCAGCAGCTTAGTTTCCGGGTTGGAGACCCAGTACTTC. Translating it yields CASSLVSGLETQYF.

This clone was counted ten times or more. In nucleotides, the CDR3 is TGTGCCATCAGTTCCGGACAGGGAGGTCAAGAGACCCAGTACTTC. This codes for CAISSGQGGQETQYF. The rearrangement uses TRBV10-3 and TRBJ2-5; 8 positions match TRBD1. Germline V gene data show CDR1 as ENHRY and CDR2 as SYGVKD. This CDR3 contains 15 residues. J lost 2 bases, V lost 5 bases, and 7 bases had no gene match.

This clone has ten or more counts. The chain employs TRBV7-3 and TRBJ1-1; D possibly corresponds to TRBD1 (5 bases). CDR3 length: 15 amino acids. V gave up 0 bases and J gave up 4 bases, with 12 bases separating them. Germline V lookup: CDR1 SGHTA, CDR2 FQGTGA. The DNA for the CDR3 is TGTGCCAGCAGCTTAACGGGAGACAGTTTCACTGAAGCTTTCTTT. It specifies CASSLTGDSFTEAFF.

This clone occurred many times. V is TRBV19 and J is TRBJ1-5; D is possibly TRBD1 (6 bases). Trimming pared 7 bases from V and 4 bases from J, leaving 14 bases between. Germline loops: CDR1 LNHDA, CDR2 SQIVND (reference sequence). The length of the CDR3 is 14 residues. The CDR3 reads CASNTGIRNQPQHF. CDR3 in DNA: TGTGCCAGTAATACAGGGATTAGGAATCAGCCCCAGCATTTT.

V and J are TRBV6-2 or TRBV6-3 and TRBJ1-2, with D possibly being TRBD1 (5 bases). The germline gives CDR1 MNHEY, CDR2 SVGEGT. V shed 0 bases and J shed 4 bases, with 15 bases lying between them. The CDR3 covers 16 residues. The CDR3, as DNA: TGTGCCAGCAGTTACTCGGGCGCCAGACAGCTCTATGGCTACACCTTC. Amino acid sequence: CASSYSGARQLYGYTF.

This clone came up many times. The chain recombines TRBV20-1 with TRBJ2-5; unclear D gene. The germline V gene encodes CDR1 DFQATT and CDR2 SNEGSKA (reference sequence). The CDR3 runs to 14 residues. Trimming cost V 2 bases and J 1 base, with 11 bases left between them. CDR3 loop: CSARKGFAQETQYF. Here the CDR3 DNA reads TGCAGTGCTAGAAAGGGCTTTGCCCAAGAGACCCAGTACTTC.